These 14 T cell receptor beta chains were all obtained from the same sample, sequenced in a study of shared clonotypes between healthy human individuals. This table comes from immunoSEQ multiplex PCR, and its TCRdb copy is limited to in-frame clones, with some not included. The repertoire holds roughly 2.1 million clones, 93% seen once, with roughly 1.8% in the top ten. Only CD45RO-negative cells positively selected for CCR7 counted as naive CD8 cells, so terminally differentiated effector memory CD45RA+ cells were excluded. Material: naive CD8+ T cells from PBMCs. These receptors were collected from a man aged 18 to 35 in good health. Some clones in this sample may be carry-over from other donors' samples.

V usage is TRBV4-1 and J usage is TRBJ2-3; 7 bases line up with TRBD1. CDR1 MGHRA and CDR2 YSYEKL come from the germline V gene. V lost 3 bases to trimming and J lost 0 bases; unmatched junction nucleotides: 6. The CDR3 has 16 residues. In DNA form, the CDR3 reads TGCGCCAGCAGCCACCCCAGACAGGGAAGCACAGATACGCAGTATTTT. This codes for CASSHPRQGSTDTQYF.

CDR3 amino acids: CASSPGRSSGANVLTF. In nucleotides, the CDR3 is TGCGCCAGCAGCCCAGGACGCAGCTCTGGGGCCAACGTCCTGACTTTC. This chain links TRBV4-3 with TRBJ2-6, with D unresolved. V lost 4 bases to trimming and J lost 0 bases, with 10 bases between them. The germline gives CDR1 LGHNA, CDR2 YSLEER. CDR3 size: 16 residues.

The gene calls are TRBV10-2 and TRBJ1-1; D remains unclear. The V end lost 3 bases, the J end lost 1 base, and 9 bases lay between the germline ends. The CDR3 has 14 amino acids. Germline CDR1 is WSHSY and CDR2 is SAAADI. The CDR3 DNA reads as TGCGCCAGCAGTGATGTAGGGCGGAACACTGAAGCTTTCTTT. Protein: CASSDVGRNTEAFF.

In regard to this clone: This sample also contains other DNA sequences that code for the same CDR3. The V and J genes are TRBV27 and TRBJ2-1, with 8 bases identical to TRBD2. V gave up 2 bases and J gave up 0 bases; unmatched junction bases: 0. CDR1 is MNHEY and CDR2 is SMNVEV in the germline V gene (reference sequence). The CDR3 has 15 amino acids. The CDR3 coding sequence is TGTGCCAGCAGTTTAGCGGGAGGCTCCTACAATGAGCAGTTCTTC. It specifies CASSLAGGSYNEQFF.

V gene TRBV5-6 combines with J gene TRBJ2-1; D is undetermined. This CDR3 spans 13 amino acids. Per germline, CDR1 SGHDT and CDR2 YYEEEE. Trimming cost V 7 bases and J 1 base, with 9 bases left between them. Written as DNA, the CDR3 is TGTGCCAGCTCTTACGGGTCCTACAATGAGCAGTTCTTC. Protein: CASSYGSYNEQFF.

The rearrangement joins TRBV9 to TRBJ2-7; D remains ambiguous. The germline CDR1 and CDR2 sequences are SGDLS and YYNGEE. Deletions cut 0 bases from V and 2 bases from J, with 9 bases between. This CDR3 has 14 residues. The DNA of the CDR3 is TGTGCCAGCAGCGTAGCGGCCGATACCTACGAGCAGTACTTC. Its translation: CASSVAADTYEQYF.

Written as DNA, the CDR3 is TGTGCCTGGAGTGCTACCACAGGGACTTGGAACACTGAAGCTTTCTTT. Amino acid sequence: CAWSATTGTWNTEAFF. This chain connects TRBV30 to TRBJ1-1, with D maybe TRBD1 (6 bases). The CDR3 spans 16 residues. Germline V lookup: CDR1 GTSNPN, CDR2 SVGIG (reference sequence). V lost 1 base to trimming and J lost 1 base, with 16 bases between them.

J is TRBJ2-5 and V is TRBV6-6; D is unclear. The V gene lost 4 bases and the J gene lost 5 bases, with 17 bases spanning the gap. The CDR3 is made up of 15 amino acids. Germline V CDR1 and CDR2: MNHNY, SVGAGI (reference sequence). The CDR3 DNA is TGTGCCAGCAGTTCCACCCCCACCAATTACGAGACCCAGTACTTC. Translation gives CASSSTPTNYETQYF.

This chain uses TRBV7-7 with TRBJ2-7, with 11 bases fitting TRBD1. Germline V gene lookup returns CDR1 SSHAT and CDR2 FNYEAQ (reference sequence). Unmatched junction bases numbered 4, after V lost 6 bases and J lost 3 bases. This CDR3 is built from 14 residues. CDR3 protein: CASSFGTGGYEQYF. The DNA of the CDR3 is TGTGCCAGCAGTTTTGGGACAGGGGGCTACGAGCAGTACTTC. Full variable domain (missing parts from reference TRBV7-7 and TRBJ2-7): GAGVSQSPRYKVTKRGQDVTLRCDPISSHATLYWYQQALGQGPEFLTYFNYEAQPDKSGLPSDRFSAERPEGSISTLTIQRTEQRDSAMYRCASSFGTGGYEQYFGPGTRLTVT.

This clone was recorded once. V gene TRBV28 combines with J gene TRBJ1-5; D uncertain. This CDR3 contains 15 residues. V lost 7 bases, J lost 9 bases, and 22 bases lay in between. Germline V gene lookup returns CDR1 MDHEN and CDR2 SYDVKM. The CDR3 spells CASTGITYGLGPQHF. DNA for the CDR3: TGTGCCAGCACGGGAATAACTTATGGTCTTGGGCCCCAGCATTTT.

This chain joins TRBV9 and TRBJ2-2; no reliable D call. Deletions cut 4 bases from V and 0 bases from J, with 10 bases between. This CDR3 region has 15 residues. Germline values: CDR1 SGDLS, CDR2 YYNGEE. CDR3 region: CASSPLVSNTGELFF. In DNA form, the CDR3 reads TGTGCCAGCAGCCCCCTCGTGTCGAACACCGGGGAGCTGTTTTTT. Combining the CDR3 with reference TRBV9 and TRBJ2-2 gives the whole variable domain DSGVTQTPKHLITATGQRVTLRCSPRSGDLSVYWYQQSLDQGLQFLIQYYNGEERAKGNILERFSAQQFPDLHSELNLSSLELGDSALYFCASSPLVSNTGELFFGEGSRLTVL.

The chain employs TRBV7-3 and TRBJ2-1; TRBD2 matches 9 bases. The trim removed 5 bases at V and 8 bases at J, leaving 10 bases unmatched. The length of the CDR3 is 15 residues. Germline V lookup: CDR1 SGHTA, CDR2 FQGTGA. The CDR3 DNA is TGTGCCAGCAGCACCACCGGGACTAGCCGTCATGAGCAGTTCTTC. Amino acids: CASSTTGTSRHEQFF.

The V call is TRBV22-1, the J call TRBJ2-6; the table calls TRBD1, which could not be checked here. TRBV22-1 is a documented pseudogene. CDR3 length: 17 residues. CDR3 sequence reads: CPGRDNSEQSRANVLTF. CDR3 nucleotide sequence: TGTCCTGGGAGGGACAACAGCGAACAAAGTCGGGCCAACGTCCTGACTTTC.

The gene calls are TRBV27 and TRBJ2-5, with 8 bases aligning to TRBD2. The CDR3 extends over 14 amino acids. J was trimmed by 5 bases and V by 2 bases; bases with no gene match: 4. In germline, CDR1 is MNHEY, CDR2 SMNVEV (reference sequence). The CDR3 loop reads CASSLGGGWETQYF. Here the CDR3 DNA reads TGTGCCAGCAGTTTAGGCGGGGGGTGGGAGACCCAGTACTTC.